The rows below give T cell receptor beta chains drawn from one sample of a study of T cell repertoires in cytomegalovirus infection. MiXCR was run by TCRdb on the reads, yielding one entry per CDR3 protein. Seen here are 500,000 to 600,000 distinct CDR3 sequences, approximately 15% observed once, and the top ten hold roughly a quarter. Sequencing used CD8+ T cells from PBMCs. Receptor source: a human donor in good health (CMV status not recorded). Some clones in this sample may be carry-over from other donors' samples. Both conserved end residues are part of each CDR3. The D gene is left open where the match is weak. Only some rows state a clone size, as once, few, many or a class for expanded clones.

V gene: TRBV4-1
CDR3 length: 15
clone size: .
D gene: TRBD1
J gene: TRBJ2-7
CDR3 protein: CASSEGQESYYEQYF
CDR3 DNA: TGCGCCAGCAGCGAGGGACAGGAATCCTACTACGAGCAGTACTTC

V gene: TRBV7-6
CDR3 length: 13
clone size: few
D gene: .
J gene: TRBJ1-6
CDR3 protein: CASSLVGDSPLHF
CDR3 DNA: TGTGCCAGCAGCTTAGTTGGGGATTCACCCCTCCACTTT

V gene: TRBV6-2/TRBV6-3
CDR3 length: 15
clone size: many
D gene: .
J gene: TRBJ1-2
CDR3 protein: CASSSILTAFYGYTF
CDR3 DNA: TGTGCCAGCAGTTCTATCCTTACAGCGTTCTATGGCTACACCTTC

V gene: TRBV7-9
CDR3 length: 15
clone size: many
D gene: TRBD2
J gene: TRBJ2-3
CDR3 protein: CASSVTSGGTDTQYF
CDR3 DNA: TGTGCCAGCAGCGTAACTAGCGGGGGTACAGATACGCAGTATTTT

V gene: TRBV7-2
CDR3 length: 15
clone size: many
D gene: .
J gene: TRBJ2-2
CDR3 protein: CASSPRRWGTGELFF
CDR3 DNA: TGTGCCAGCAGCCCCCGACGTTGGGGCACCGGGGAGCTGTTTTTT

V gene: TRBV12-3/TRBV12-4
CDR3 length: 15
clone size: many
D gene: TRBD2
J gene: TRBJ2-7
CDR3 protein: CASSFRGRNMDEQYF
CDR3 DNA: TGTGCCAGCAGTTTTCGCGGGAGGAATATGGACGAGCAGTACTTC

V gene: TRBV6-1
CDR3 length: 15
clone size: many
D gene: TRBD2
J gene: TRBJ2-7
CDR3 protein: CASTRKGTSNHEQYF
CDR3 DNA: TGTGCCAGCACTCGGAAAGGGACTAGTAACCACGAGCAGTACTTC

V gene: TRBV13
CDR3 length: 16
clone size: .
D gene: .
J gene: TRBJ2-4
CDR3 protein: CASSFTRQLAKNIQYF
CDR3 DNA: TGTGCCAGCAGCTTTACTCGACAGTTAGCCAAAAACATTCAGTACTTC

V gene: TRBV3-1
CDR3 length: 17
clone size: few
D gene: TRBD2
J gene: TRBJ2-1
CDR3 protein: CASSPFGLAGGPEEQFF
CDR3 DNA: TGTGCCAGCAGCCCGTTCGGACTAGCGGGAGGACCTGAGGAGCAGTTCTTC

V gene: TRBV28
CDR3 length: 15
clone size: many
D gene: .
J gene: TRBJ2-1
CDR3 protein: CASSYGRPSYNEQFF
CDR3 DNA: TGTGCCAGCAGCTATGGGAGGCCCTCCTACAATGAGCAGTTCTTC

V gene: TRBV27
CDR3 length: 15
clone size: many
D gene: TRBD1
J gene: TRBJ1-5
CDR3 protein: CASSLNRGINQPQHF
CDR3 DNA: TGTGCCAGCAGTTTAAACAGGGGAATCAATCAGCCCCAGCATTTT

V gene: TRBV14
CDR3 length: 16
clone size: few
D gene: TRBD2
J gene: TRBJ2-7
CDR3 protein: CASSQYDGRLTYEQYF
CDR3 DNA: TGTGCCAGCAGCCAATACGACGGGAGGCTAACCTACGAGCAGTACTTC

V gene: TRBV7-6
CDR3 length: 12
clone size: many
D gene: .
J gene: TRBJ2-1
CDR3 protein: CASSPRTDEQFF
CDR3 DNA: TGTGCCAGCAGCCCCAGGACAGATGAGCAGTTCTTC

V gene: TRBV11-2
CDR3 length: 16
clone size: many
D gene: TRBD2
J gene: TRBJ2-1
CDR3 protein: CASSPDSGAEGNEQFF
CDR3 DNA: TGTGCCAGCAGCCCAGACAGCGGGGCTGAGGGCAATGAGCAGTTCTTC

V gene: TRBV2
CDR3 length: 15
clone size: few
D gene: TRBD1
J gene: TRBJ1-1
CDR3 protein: CASSVGDRENTEAFF
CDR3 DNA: TGTGCCAGTTCAGTAGGGGACAGAGAAAACACTGAAGCTTTCTTT

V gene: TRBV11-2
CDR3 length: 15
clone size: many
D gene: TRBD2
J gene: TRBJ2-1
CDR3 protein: CASSLGVLAGNEQFF
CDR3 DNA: TGTGCCAGCAGCTTAGGTGTCCTAGCGGGGAATGAGCAGTTCTTC

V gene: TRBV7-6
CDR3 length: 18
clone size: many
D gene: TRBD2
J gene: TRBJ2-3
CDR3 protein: CASSLPDQLAGGTDTQYF
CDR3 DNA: TGTGCCAGCAGCTTACCCGATCAACTAGCGGGGGGCACAGATACGCAGTATTTT

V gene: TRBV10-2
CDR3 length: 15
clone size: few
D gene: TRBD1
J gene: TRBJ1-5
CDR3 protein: CASSDRDRVYQPQHF
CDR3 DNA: TGCGCCAGCAGTGACCGGGACAGGGTTTATCAGCCCCAGCATTTT

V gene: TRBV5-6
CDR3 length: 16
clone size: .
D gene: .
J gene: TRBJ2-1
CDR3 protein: CASSLVLRVFYNEQFF
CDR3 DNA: TGTGCCAGCAGCTTGGTCCTGCGGGTCTTTTACAATGAGCAGTTCTTC

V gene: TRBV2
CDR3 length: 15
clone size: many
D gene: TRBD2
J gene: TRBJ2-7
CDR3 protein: CASSEDGGLAREQYF
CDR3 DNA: TGTGCCAGCAGTGAAGATGGGGGACTAGCCAGGGAGCAGTACTTC

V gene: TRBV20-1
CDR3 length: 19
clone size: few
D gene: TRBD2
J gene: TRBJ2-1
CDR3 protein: CSARDLLAGGPLGPNEQFF
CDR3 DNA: TGCAGTGCTAGAGACCTACTAGCGGGGGGGCCCCTGGGGCCCAATGAGCAGTTCTTC

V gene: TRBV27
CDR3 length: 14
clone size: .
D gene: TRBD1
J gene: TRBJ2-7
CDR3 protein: CASSPGQGADEQYF
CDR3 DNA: TGTGCCAGCAGCCCGGGACAGGGGGCAGACGAGCAGTACTTC

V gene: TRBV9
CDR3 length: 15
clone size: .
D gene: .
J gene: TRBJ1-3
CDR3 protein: CASSVDLGSGNTIYF
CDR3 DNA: TGTGCCAGCAGCGTAGACCTGGGGTCGGGAAACACCATATATTTT

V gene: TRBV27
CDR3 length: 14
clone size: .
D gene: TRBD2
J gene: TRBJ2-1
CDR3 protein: CASSSSGGGGEQFF
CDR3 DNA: TGTGCCAGCAGTTCTAGCGGGGGGGGGGGTGAGCAGTTCTTC

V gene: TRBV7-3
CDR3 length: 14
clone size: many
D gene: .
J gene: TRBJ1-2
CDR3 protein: CASSIGGGENGYTF
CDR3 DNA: TGTGCCAGCAGCATCGGAGGAGGGGAGAATGGCTACACCTTC

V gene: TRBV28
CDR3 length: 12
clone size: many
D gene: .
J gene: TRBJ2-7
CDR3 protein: CASSPTGIEQYF
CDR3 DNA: TGTGCCAGCAGTCCCACAGGGATCGAGCAGTACTTC

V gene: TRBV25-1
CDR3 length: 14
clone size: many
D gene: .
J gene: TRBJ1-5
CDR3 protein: CASSEDRYNQPQHF
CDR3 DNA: TGTGCCAGCAGTGAGGACAGATACAATCAGCCCCAGCATTTT

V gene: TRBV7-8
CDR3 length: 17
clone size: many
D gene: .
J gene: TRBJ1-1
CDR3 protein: CASSPRTTPDMNTEAFF
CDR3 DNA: TGTGCCAGCAGCCCCCGGACAACACCGGACATGAACACTGAAGCTTTCTTT

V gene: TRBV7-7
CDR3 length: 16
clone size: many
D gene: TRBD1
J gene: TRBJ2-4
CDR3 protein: CASSLGVQGSKNIQYF
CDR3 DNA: TGTGCCAGCAGCTTAGGAGTACAGGGGTCCAAAAACATTCAGTACTTC

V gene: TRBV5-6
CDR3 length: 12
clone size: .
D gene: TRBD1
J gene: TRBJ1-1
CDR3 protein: CASSGQGEEAFF
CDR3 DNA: TGTGCCAGCAGCGGACAGGGGGAGGAAGCTTTCTTT

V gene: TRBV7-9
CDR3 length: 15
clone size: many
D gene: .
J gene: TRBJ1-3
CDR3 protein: CASSGGQLSGNTIYF
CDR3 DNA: TGTGCCAGCAGCGGAGGACAGCTCTCTGGAAACACCATATATTTT